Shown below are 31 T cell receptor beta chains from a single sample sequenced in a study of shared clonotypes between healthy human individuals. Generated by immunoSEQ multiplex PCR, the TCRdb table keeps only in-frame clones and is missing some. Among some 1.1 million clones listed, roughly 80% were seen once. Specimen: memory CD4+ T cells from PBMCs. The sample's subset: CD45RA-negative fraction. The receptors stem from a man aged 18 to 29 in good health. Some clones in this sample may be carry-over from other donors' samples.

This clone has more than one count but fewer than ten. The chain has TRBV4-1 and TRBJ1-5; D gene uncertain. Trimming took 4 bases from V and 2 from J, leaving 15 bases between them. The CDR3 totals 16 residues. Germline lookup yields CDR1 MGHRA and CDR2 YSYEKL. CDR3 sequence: CASSRAGVEGNQPQHF. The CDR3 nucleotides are TGCGCCAGCAGCCGCGCTGGGGTGGAGGGCAATCAGCCCCAGCATTTT.

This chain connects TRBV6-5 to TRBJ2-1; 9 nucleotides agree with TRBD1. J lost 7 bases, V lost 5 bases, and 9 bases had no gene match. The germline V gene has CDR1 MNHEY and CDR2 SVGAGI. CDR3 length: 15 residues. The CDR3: CASSTGVGTGNEQFF. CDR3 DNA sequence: TGTGCCAGCAGTACAGGGGTTGGGACAGGGAATGAGCAGTTCTTC.

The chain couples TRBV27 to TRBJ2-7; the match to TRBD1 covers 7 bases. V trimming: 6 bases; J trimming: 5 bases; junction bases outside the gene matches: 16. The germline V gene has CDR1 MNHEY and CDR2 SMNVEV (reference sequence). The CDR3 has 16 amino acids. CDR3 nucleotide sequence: TGTGCCAGCAGACCCATTTACTGGACAGGCGGCAACGAGCAGTACTTC. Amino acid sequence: CASRPIYWTGGNEQYF.

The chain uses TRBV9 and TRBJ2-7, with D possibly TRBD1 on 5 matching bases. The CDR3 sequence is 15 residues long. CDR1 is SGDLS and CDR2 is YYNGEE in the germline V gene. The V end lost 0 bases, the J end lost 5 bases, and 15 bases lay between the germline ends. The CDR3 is CASSVGGPADDEQYF. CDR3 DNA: TGTGCCAGCAGCGTAGGGGGCCCAGCCGACGACGAGCAGTACTTC.

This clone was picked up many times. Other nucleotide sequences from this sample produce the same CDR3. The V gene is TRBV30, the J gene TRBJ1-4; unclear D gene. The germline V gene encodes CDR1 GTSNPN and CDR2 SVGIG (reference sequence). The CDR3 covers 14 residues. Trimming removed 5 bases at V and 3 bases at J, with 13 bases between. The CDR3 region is CAWRRKTANEKLFF. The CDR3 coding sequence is TGTGCCTGGCGTCGGAAGACGGCTAATGAAAAACTGTTTTTT.

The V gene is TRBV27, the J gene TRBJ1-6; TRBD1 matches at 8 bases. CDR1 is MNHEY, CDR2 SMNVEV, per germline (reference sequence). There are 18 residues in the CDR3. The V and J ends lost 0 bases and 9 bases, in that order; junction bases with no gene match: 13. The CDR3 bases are TGTGCCAGCAGTTTATCGTTGTGGGAGGCAGGGGGCCTTTCACCCCTCCACTTT. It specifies CASSLSLWEAGGLSPLHF.

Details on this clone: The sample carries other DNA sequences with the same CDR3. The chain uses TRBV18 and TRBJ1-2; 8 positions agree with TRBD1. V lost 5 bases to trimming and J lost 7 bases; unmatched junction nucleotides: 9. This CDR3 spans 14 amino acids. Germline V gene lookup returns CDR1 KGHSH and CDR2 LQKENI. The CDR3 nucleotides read TGTGCCAGCTCAAAGGGACAGGACCTCGGTGGCTACACCTTC. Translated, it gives CASSKGQDLGGYTF.

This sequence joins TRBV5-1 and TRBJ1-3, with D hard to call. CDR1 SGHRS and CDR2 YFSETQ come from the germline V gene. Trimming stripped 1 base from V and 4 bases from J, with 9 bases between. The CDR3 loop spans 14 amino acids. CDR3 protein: CASSLSTDGNTIYF. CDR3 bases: TGCGCCAGCAGCTTGAGTACCGACGGAAACACCATATATTTT.

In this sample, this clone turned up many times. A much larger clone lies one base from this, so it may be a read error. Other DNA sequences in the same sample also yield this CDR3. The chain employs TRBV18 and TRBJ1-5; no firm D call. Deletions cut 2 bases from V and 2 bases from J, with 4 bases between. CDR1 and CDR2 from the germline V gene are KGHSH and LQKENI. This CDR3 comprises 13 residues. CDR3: CASSPTGNQPQHF. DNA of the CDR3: TGTGCCAGCTCACCAACGGGCAATCAGCCCCAGCATTTT.

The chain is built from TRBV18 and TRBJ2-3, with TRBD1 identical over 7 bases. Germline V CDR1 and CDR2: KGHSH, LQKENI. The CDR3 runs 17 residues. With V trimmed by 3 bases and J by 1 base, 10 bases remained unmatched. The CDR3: CASSPTPGGPGTDTQYF. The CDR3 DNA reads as TGTGCCAGCTCACCCACGCCAGGGGGTCCCGGCACAGATACGCAGTATTTT.

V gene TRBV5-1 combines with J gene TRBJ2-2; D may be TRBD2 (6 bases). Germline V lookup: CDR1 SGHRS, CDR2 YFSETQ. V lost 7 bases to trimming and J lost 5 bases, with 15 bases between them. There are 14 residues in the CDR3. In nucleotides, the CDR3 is TGCGCCAGCGTCGGGGGTACACTTACCGGGGAGCTGTTTTTT. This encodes CASVGGTLTGELFF.

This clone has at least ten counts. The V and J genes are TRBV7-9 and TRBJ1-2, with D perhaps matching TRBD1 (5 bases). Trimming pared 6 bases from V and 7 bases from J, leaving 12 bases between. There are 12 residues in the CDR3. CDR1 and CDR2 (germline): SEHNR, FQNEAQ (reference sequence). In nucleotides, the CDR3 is TGTGCCAGCAGGGGTAGGACACCTGGCTACACCTTC. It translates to CASRGRTPGYTF.

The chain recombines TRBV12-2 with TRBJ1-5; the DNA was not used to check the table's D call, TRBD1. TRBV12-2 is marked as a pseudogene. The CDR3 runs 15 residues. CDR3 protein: CASRSGQGANQPQHF. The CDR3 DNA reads TGTGCAAGTCGCTCGGGACAGGGGGCGAACCAGCCCCAGCATTTT.

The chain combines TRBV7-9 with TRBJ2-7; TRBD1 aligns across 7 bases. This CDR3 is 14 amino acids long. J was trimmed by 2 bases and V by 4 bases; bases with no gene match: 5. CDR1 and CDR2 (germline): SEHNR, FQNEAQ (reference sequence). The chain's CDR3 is CASSYRDRTYEQYF. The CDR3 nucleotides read TGTGCCAGCAGCTATCGGGACAGAACCTACGAGCAGTACTTC.

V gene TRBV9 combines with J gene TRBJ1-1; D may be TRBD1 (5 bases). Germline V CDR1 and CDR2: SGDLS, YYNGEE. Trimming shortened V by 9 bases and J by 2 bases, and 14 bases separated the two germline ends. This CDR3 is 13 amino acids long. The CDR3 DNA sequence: TGTGCCACCGCCCAGGGTCCCAACACTGAAGCTTTCTTT. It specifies CATAQGPNTEAFF. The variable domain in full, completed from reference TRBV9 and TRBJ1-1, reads DSGVTQTPKHLITATGQRVTLRCSPRSGDLSVYWYQQSLDQGLQFLIQYYNGEERAKGNILERFSAQQFPDLHSELNLSSLELGDSALYFCATAQGPNTEAFFGQGTRLTVV.

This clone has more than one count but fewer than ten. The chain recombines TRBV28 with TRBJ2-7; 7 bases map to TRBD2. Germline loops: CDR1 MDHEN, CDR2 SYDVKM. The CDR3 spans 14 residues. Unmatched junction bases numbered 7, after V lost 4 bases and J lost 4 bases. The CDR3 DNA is TGTGCCAGCAGTTACGGCGGGAGAAGTTACGAGCAGTACTTC. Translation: CASSYGGRSYEQYF. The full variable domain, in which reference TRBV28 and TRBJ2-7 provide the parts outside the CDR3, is DVKVTQSSRYLVKRTGEKVFLECVQDMDHENMFWYRQDPGLGLRLIYFSYDVKMKEKGDIPEGYSVSREKKERFSLILESASTNQTSMYLCASSYGGRSYEQYFGPGTRLTVT.

The CDR3 DNA is TGTGCCAGCAGCCACAGATCGGACCCAGGAGTAGAGGAAAAACTGTTTTTT. This translates into CASSHRSDPGVEEKLFF. This sequence joins TRBV13 and TRBJ1-4; no clear D gene. Germline-derived CDR1 and CDR2 are PRHDT and FYEKMQ (reference sequence). The CDR3 length is 17 residues. V gave up 5 bases and J gave up 8 bases, with 24 bases separating them.

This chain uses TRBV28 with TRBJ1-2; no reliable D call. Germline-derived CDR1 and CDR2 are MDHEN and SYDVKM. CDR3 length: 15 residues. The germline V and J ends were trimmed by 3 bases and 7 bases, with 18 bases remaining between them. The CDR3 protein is CASSFWQTLLGGYTF. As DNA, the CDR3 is TGTGCCAGCAGTTTTTGGCAAACGCTACTGGGTGGCTACACCTTC.

CDR3 region: CASSVAGLAGDTGELFF. CDR3 DNA sequence: TGTGCCAGCAGCGTAGCGGGACTAGCGGGAGACACCGGGGAGCTGTTTTTT. The chain carries TRBV9 and TRBJ2-2; 14 bases are shared with TRBD2. Germline CDR1 and CDR2: SGDLS and YYNGEE. The CDR3 contains 17 residues. The J segment lost 3 bases and the V segment lost 0 bases, leaving 1 base of the junction unmatched. Supplemented by reference TRBV9 and TRBJ2-2, the full variable domain reads DSGVTQTPKHLITATGQRVTLRCSPRSGDLSVYWYQQSLDQGLQFLIQYYNGEERAKGNILERFSAQQFPDLHSELNLSSLELGDSALYFCASSVAGLAGDTGELFFGEGSRLTVL.

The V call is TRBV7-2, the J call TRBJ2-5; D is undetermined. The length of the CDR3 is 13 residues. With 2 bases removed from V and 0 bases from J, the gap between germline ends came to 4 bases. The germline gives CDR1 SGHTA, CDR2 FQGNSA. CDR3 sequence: CASSLSYQETQYF. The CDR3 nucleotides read TGTGCCAGCAGCTTAAGCTACCAAGAGACCCAGTACTTC.

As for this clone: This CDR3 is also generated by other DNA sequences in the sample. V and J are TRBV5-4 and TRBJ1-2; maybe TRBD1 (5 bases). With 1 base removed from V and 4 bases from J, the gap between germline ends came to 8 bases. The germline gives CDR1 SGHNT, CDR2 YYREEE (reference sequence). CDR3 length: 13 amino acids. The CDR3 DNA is TGTGCCAGCAGCTTGCAGGGTTCCTATGGCTACACCTTC. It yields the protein CASSLQGSYGYTF.

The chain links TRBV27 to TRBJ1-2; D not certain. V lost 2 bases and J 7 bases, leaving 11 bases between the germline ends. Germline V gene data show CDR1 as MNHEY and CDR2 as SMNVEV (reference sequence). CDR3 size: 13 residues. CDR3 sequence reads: CASSLAFGFGYTF. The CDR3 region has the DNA TGTGCCAGCAGTTTAGCTTTCGGGTTTGGCTACACCTTC.

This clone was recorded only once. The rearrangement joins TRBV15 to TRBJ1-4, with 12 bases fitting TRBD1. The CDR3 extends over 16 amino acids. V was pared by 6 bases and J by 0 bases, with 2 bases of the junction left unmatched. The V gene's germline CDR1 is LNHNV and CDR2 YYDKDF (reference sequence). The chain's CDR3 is CATRGQGAATNEKLFF. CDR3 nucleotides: TGTGCCACCAGGGGACAGGGGGCTGCAACTAATGAAAAACTGTTTTTT.

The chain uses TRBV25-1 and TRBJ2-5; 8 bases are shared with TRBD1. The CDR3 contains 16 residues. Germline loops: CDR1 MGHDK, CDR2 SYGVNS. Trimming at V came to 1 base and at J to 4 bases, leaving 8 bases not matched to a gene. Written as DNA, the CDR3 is TGTGCCAGCAGTGAATTAGGGCAGGGGGCAGCAGAGACCCAGTACTTC. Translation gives CASSELGQGAAETQYF.

CDR3 in amino acids: CASREWGQINYGYTF. In DNA, the CDR3 is TGTGCCAGCAGGGAGTGGGGACAGATAAACTATGGCTACACCTTC. V gene TRBV6-6 combines with J gene TRBJ1-2; TRBD1 matches at 7 bases. Trimming cost V 6 bases and J 2 bases; bases outside gene matches: 9. This CDR3 spans 15 amino acids. Germline V gene data show CDR1 as MNHNY and CDR2 as SVGAGI (reference sequence).

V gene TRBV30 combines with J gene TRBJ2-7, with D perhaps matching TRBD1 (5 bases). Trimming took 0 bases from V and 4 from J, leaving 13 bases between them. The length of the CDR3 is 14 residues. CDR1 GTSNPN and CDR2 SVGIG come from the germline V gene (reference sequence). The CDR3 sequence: CAWSVGRAGYEQYF. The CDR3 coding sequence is TGTGCCTGGAGTGTAGGCAGGGCTGGTTACGAGCAGTACTTC.

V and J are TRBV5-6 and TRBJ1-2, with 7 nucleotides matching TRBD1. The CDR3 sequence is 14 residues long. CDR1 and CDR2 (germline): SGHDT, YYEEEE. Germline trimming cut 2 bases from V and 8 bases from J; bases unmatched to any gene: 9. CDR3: CASSFYDRVEGYTF. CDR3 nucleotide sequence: TGTGCCAGCAGCTTCTACGACAGGGTGGAAGGCTACACCTTC.

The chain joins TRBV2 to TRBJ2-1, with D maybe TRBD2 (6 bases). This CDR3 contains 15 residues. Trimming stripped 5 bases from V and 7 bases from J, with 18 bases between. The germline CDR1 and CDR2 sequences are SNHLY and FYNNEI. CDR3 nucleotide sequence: TGTGCCAGCAGTACCGGGACTCCCTACCCTAATGAGCAGTTCTTC. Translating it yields CASSTGTPYPNEQFF.

The CDR3 is CASSFLAGVNEQFF. Written as DNA, the CDR3 is TGCGCCAGCAGCTTTTTAGCGGGAGTCAATGAGCAGTTCTTC. The V and J genes are TRBV5-1 and TRBJ2-1; 9 bases map to TRBD2. The CDR3 spans 14 residues. Germline V gene sequence: CDR1 SGHRS, CDR2 YFSETQ. V was pared by 2 bases and J by 6 bases, with 3 bases of the junction left unmatched.

The CDR3: CASRGVTGELFF. CDR3 in DNA: TGTGCCAGCAGGGGCGTCACCGGGGAGCTGTTTTTT. V is TRBV6-1 and J is TRBJ2-2; no clear D. This CDR3 has 12 amino acids. V was shortened by 6 bases and J by 4 bases, with 6 bases between the two germline ends. The germline CDR1 and CDR2 sequences are MNHNS and SASEGT.

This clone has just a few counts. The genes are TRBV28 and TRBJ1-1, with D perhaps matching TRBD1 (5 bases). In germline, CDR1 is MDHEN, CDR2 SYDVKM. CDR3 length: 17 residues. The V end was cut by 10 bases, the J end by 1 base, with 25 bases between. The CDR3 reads CATHKGFGGTGNTEAFF. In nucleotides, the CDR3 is TGTGCCACCCACAAGGGGTTTGGGGGGACTGGGAACACTGAAGCTTTCTTT.